The rows below give T cell receptor beta chains drawn from one sample of a study of cytomegalovirus exposure and HLA in healthy donors. Only in-frame clones appear in the TCRdb table, and some are missing; sequencing was by immunoSEQ multiplex PCR. This sample has some 250,000 clones, with less than 95% found just once. The specimen sequenced was PBMCs. The receptor source for this set is a woman in her twenties or thirties in good health and CMV-seronegative. CDR3s include the opening cysteine and the closing phenylalanine or tryptophan. The D gene is left open where the match is weak. Rows may omit the clone size; those that give it use once, few, many or a size class.

>.|once|TRBV5-1|TRBJ2-2|14
TGCGCCAGCAGCTCCCAGTCGAACACCGGGGAGCTGTTTTTT
CASSSQSNTGELFF
>.|once|TRBV20-1|TRBJ2-7|11
TGCAGTGCTGACCGGGACTACGAGCAGTACTTC
CSADRDYEQYF
>.|.|TRBV27|TRBJ2-5|14
TGTGCCAGCAGTCAAACAGGGCCCTGGGAGACCCAGTACTTC
CASSQTGPWETQYF
>TRBD2|.|TRBV4-3|TRBJ2-2|18
TGCGCCAGCAGCCAAGCCCTACTAGCGGGAGTGGGCACCGGGGAGCTGTTTTTT
CASSQALLAGVGTGELFF
>.|.|TRBV4-1|TRBJ2-5|15
TGCGCCAGCAGCCTAAGTTCGTGGGTTGGGGAGACCCAGTACTTC
CASSLSSWVGETQYF
>.|.|TRBV28|TRBJ2-7|13
TGTGCCAGCAGTTACCGGATTCTCCGGCAGCAGTACTTC
CASSYRILRQQYF
>.|.|TRBV19|TRBJ2-1|14
TGTGCCAGTAGTATCCGGTTATTTGGGAATGAGCAGTTCTTC
CASSIRLFGNEQFF
>TRBD1|.|TRBV5-4|TRBJ1-2|14
TGTGCCAGCAGCTTGGGACAGGGCAACTATGGCTACACCTTC
CASSLGQGNYGYTF
>.|once|TRBV9|TRBJ2-5|15
TGTGCCAGCAGCGTAGGGTCCGGCGTCTGGGAGACCCAGTACTTC
CASSVGSGVWETQYF
>.|.|TRBV4-1|TRBJ2-6|18
TGCGCCAGCAGCCAAGCGGGGACTCCTCCGTCTGGGGCCAACGTCCTGACTTTC
CASSQAGTPPSGANVLTF
>.|.|TRBV9|TRBJ2-1|12
TGTGCCAGCAGCGTGGACGTCGATGAGCAGTTCTTC
CASSVDVDEQFF
>TRBD2|.|TRBV7-8|TRBJ2-2|17
TGTGCCAGCAGGTCTGTCCCGGGAGGACGGAACACCGGGGAGCTGTTTTTT
CASRSVPGGRNTGELFF
>.|.|TRBV27|TRBJ2-7|14
TGTGCCAGCAGTTTTCAGGGTATTGAGTACGAGCAGTACTTC
CASSFQGIEYEQYF
>.|.|TRBV25-1|TRBJ2-7|10
TGTGCCAGCGGGGCACACGAGCAGTACTTC
CASGAHEQYF
>TRBD2|few|TRBV7-3|TRBJ2-7|15
TGTGCCAGCAGCTTACTAGCGGAGAGCTCCTACGAGCAGTACTTC
CASSLLAESSYEQYF
>.|.|TRBV25-1|TRBJ2-2|14
TGTGCCAGCAGCGACAGGTGGAACACCGGGGAGCTGTTTTTT
CASSDRWNTGELFF
>.|few|TRBV19|TRBJ1-2|13
TGTGCCAGTAGTGTCCCGGGGGCGGCCGGCTACACCTTC
CASSVPGAAGYTF
>TRBD1|.|TRBV6-5|TRBJ2-1|15
TGTGCCAGCAGTAACCGGGACAGGGTTCCCAATGAGCAGTTCTTC
CASSNRDRVPNEQFF
>.|.|TRBV7-9|TRBJ2-2|15
TGTGCCAGCAGCCCTCCTTGGGGGAACACCGGGGAGCTGTTTTTT
CASSPPWGNTGELFF
>.|.|TRBV5-4|TRBJ2-7|14
TGTGCCAGCAGCTACGGGGATGGCTCCTACGAGCAGTACTTC
CASSYGDGSYEQYF
>.|.|TRBV7-9|TRBJ1-2|18
TGTGCCAGCAGCTTAACGACTGGATTCGGCGAGAAAAACTATGGCTACACCTTC
CASSLTTGFGEKNYGYTF
>TRBD2|few|TRBV28|TRBJ2-7|12
TGTGCCAGCAGTTTGACTAGCAGCGAGCAGTACTTC
CASSLTSSEQYF
>.|.|TRBV5-6|TRBJ2-2|12
TGTGCCAGCAGGCAAGGGTACGGGGAGCTGTTTTTT
CASRQGYGELFF
>TRBD2|.|TRBV6-4|TRBJ2-7|13
TGTGCCAGCAGTGTCTGGGGACTACCCCAGGGGTACTTC
CASSVWGLPQGYF
>TRBD1|once|TRBV27|TRBJ1-1|14
TGTGCCAGCGCGAGGACAGGGAGGAACACTGAAGCTTTCTTT
CASARTGRNTEAFF
>TRBD1|.|TRBV19|TRBJ1-1|17
TGTGCCAGTAGTATAGCAGGGACAGCGACCATGAACACTGAAGCTTTCTTT
CASSIAGTATMNTEAFF
>TRBD2|.|TRBV5-1|TRBJ2-1|16
TGCGCCAGCAGCCACGGACTAGCGGGAGGGGACAATGAGCAGTTCTTC
CASSHGLAGGDNEQFF
>TRBD2|.|TRBV28|TRBJ2-7|16
TGTGCCACCATTAGTAAAAGACTAGCGGAAAACTACGAGCAGTACTTC
CATISKRLAENYEQYF
>TRBD2|.|TRBV19|TRBJ2-1|15
TGTGCCAGTACCTATTCCCCCAGCGGGGGCAATGAGCAGTTCTTC
CASTYSPSGGNEQFF
>TRBD1|.|TRBV27|TRBJ2-2|14
TGTGCCAGCAGGAGAGACAGGGGATGGGGGGAGCTGTTTTTT
CASRRDRGWGELFF
>TRBD1|.|TRBV27|TRBJ2-7|12
TGTGCCAGCAGCTTAACAGGGGGTGAGCAGTACTTC
CASSLTGGEQYF